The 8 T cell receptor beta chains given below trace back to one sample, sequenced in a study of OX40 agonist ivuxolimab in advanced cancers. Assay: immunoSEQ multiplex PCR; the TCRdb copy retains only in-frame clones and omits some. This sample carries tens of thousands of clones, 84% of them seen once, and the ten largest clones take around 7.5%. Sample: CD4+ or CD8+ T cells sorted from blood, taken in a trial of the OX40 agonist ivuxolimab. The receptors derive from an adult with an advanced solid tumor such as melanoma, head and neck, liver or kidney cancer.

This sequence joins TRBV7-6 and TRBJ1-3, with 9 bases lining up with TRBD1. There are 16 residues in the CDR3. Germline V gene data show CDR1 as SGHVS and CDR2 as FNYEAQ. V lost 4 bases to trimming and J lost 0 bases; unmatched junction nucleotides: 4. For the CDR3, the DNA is TGTGCCAGCAGCTCCGGGACAGGGAGCTCTGGAAACACCATATATTTT. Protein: CASSSGTGSSGNTIYF.

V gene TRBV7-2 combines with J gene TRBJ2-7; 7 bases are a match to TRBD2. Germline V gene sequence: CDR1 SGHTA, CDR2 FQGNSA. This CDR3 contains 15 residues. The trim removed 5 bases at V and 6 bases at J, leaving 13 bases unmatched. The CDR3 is CASSREVRTSREQYF. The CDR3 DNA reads TGTGCCAGCAGCCGGGAGGTTCGAACTAGTCGCGAGCAGTACTTC.

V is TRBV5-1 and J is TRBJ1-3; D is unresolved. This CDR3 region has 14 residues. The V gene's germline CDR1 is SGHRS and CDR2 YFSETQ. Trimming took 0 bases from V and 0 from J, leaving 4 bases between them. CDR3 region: CASSLGNSGNTIYF. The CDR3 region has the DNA TGCGCCAGCAGCTTGGGGAACTCTGGAAACACCATATATTTT.

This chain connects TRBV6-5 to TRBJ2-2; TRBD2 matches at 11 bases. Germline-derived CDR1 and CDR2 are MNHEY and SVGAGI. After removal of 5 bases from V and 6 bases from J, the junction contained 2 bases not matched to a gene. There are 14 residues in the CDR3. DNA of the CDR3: TGTGCCAGCAGTATAGCGGGAGGGTCCGGGGAGCTGTTTTTT. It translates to CASSIAGGSGELFF.

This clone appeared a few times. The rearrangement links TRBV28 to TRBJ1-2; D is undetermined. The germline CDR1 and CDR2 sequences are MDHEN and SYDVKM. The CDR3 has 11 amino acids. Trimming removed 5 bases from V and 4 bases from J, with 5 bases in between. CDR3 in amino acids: CASSTGYGYTF. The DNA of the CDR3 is TGTGCCAGCAGTACGGGCTATGGCTACACCTTC.

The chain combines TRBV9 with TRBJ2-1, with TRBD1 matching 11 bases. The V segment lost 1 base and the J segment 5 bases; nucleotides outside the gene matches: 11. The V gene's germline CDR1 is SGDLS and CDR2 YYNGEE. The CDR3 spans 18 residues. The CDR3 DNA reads TGTGCCAGCAGCGTACTCCCATCCGGGACAGGGGGGCACAATGAGCAGTTCTTC. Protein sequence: CASSVLPSGTGGHNEQFF. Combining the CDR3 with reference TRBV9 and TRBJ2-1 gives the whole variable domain DSGVTQTPKHLITATGQRVTLRCSPRSGDLSVYWYQQSLDQGLQFLIQYYNGEERAKGNILERFSAQQFPDLHSELNLSSLELGDSALYFCASSVLPSGTGGHNEQFFGPGTRLTVL.

Written as DNA, the CDR3 is TGTGCCAGCAGTCCGGGAAGGGGGGCGATGGAGACCCAGTACTTC. Residues: CASSPGRGAMETQYF. V usage is TRBV28 and J usage is TRBJ2-5, with D possibly being TRBD1 or TRBD2 (6 bases each). Looked up from germline, CDR1 is MDHEN and CDR2 is SYDVKM. The V end lost 5 bases, the J end lost 5 bases, and 18 bases lay between the germline ends. The CDR3 is made up of 15 amino acids. Full variable domain (missing parts from reference TRBV28 and TRBJ2-5): DVKVTQSSRYLVKRTGEKVFLECVQDMDHENMFWYRQDPGLGLRLIYFSYDVKMKEKGDIPEGYSVSREKKERFSLILESASTNQTSMYLCASSPGRGAMETQYFGPGTRLLVL.

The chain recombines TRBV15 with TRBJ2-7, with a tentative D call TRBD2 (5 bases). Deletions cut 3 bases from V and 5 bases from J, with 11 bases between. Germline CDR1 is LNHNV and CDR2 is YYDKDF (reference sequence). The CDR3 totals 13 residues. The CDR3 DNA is TGTGCCACCAGCAGTCGGGGTGACCACGAGCAGTACTTC. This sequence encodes CATSSRGDHEQYF.